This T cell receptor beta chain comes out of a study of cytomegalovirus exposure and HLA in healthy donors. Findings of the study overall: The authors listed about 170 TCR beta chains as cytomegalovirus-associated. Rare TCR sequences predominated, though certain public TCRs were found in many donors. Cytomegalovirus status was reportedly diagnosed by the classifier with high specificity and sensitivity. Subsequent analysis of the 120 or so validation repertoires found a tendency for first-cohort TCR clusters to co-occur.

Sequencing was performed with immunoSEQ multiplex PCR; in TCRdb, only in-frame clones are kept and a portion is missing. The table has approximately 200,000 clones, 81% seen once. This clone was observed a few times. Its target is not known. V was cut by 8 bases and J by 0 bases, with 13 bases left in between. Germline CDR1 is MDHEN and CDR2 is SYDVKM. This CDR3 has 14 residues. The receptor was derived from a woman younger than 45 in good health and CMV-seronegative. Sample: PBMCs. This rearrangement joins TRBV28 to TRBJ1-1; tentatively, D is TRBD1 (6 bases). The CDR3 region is CASQSGTMNTEAFF. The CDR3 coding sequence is TGTGCCAGCCAATCCGGGACAATGAACACTGAAGCTTTCTTT.